The TCR beta chain under discussion was sequenced for a study of T cell repertoires in cytomegalovirus infection. In the study overall: It was the public TCR beta signatures that indicated both CMV infection and matching HLA type.

To note about this clonotype: Its antigen is as yet unknown.

TCRdb used MiXCR to reprocess the reads, holding one entry per CDR3 protein. This table has roughly 320,000 distinct CDR3 sequences, more than 8% appearing once. Notes on the study in general: CMV-specific HLA-C-restricted TCR beta clonotypes dominated the ex vivo response.

The sample comprised PBMCs. This clonotype originated in a human donor in good health (CMV status not recorded). Some clones in this sample may be carry-over from other donors' samples.

The CDR3 sequence is CASSSGGQRQPQHF. CDR3 nucleotide sequence: TGTGCCAGCAGCTCGGGTGGGCAGAGGCAGCCCCAGCATTTT. The chain combines TRBV7-9 with TRBJ1-5, with D hard to call. The germline V gene encodes CDR1 SEHNR and CDR2 FQNEAQ (reference sequence). V lost 4 bases to trimming and J lost 7 bases, with 14 bases between them. The CDR3 covers 14 residues.